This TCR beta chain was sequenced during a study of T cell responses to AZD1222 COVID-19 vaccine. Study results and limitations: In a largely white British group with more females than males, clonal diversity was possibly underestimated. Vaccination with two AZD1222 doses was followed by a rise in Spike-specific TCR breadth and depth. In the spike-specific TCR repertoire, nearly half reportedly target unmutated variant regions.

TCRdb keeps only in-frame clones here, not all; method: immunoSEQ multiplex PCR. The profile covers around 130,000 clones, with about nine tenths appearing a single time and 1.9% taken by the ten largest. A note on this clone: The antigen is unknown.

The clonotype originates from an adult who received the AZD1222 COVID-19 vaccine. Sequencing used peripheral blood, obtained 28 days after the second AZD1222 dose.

The CDR3 protein is CASSSRGLAGVTDTQYF. As DNA, the CDR3 is TGTGCCAGCAGCTCAAGGGGGCTAGCGGGGGTTACAGATACGCAGTATTTT. J is TRBJ2-3 and V is TRBV7-8; 10 bases line up with TRBD2. This CDR3 contains 17 residues. The V gene end was trimmed by 4 bases and the J gene end by 3 bases; junction bases not matched to a gene: 10. In germline, CDR1 is SGHVS, CDR2 FQNEAQ.